This record concerns one T cell receptor beta chain sequence. One end of the junction fails to match germline, which may point to a read error. This entry belongs to a study of blood T cell repertoires in COVID-19. Study at large: COVID-19 samples collected from the United States, Italy and Spain covered acute and convalescent phases. Sources were T cells, B-cell-depleted T cells, or PBMCs; the material itself was cDNA or gDNA.

As originally analysed: Amplification of reference gene primers was used by the study to estimate nucleated cell counts. Sequencing used immunoSEQ multiplex PCR; TCRdb keeps in-frame clones, though not all of them. V and J calls and clone size are those listed in that table; D and trimming were worked out from the DNA. The sample yields some 150,000 clones, 80% to 90% seen once. This clonotype originated in a woman between 50 and 59 years old with acute or convalescent COVID-19. The material sequenced was peripheral blood.

The CDR3 coding sequence is TGTGCCGGCAGCTTAGGAGCGGGGGGGCCCTCTACGGAGCAGTACTTC. It codes for CAGSLGAGGPSTEQYF. The J gene is TRBJ2-7, the V gene TRBV7-9; 10 bases match TRBD2. CDR3 length: 16 residues. Germline V gene data show CDR1 as SEHNR and CDR2 as FQNEAQ (reference sequence). Drawing the rest from reference TRBV7-9 and TRBJ2-7, the complete variable domain is DTGVSQNPRHKITKRGQNVTFRCDPISEHNRLYWYRQTLGQGPEFLTYFQNEAQLEKSRLLSDRFSAERPKGSFSTLEIQRTEQGDSAMYLCAGSLGAGGPSTEQYFGPGTRLTVT.